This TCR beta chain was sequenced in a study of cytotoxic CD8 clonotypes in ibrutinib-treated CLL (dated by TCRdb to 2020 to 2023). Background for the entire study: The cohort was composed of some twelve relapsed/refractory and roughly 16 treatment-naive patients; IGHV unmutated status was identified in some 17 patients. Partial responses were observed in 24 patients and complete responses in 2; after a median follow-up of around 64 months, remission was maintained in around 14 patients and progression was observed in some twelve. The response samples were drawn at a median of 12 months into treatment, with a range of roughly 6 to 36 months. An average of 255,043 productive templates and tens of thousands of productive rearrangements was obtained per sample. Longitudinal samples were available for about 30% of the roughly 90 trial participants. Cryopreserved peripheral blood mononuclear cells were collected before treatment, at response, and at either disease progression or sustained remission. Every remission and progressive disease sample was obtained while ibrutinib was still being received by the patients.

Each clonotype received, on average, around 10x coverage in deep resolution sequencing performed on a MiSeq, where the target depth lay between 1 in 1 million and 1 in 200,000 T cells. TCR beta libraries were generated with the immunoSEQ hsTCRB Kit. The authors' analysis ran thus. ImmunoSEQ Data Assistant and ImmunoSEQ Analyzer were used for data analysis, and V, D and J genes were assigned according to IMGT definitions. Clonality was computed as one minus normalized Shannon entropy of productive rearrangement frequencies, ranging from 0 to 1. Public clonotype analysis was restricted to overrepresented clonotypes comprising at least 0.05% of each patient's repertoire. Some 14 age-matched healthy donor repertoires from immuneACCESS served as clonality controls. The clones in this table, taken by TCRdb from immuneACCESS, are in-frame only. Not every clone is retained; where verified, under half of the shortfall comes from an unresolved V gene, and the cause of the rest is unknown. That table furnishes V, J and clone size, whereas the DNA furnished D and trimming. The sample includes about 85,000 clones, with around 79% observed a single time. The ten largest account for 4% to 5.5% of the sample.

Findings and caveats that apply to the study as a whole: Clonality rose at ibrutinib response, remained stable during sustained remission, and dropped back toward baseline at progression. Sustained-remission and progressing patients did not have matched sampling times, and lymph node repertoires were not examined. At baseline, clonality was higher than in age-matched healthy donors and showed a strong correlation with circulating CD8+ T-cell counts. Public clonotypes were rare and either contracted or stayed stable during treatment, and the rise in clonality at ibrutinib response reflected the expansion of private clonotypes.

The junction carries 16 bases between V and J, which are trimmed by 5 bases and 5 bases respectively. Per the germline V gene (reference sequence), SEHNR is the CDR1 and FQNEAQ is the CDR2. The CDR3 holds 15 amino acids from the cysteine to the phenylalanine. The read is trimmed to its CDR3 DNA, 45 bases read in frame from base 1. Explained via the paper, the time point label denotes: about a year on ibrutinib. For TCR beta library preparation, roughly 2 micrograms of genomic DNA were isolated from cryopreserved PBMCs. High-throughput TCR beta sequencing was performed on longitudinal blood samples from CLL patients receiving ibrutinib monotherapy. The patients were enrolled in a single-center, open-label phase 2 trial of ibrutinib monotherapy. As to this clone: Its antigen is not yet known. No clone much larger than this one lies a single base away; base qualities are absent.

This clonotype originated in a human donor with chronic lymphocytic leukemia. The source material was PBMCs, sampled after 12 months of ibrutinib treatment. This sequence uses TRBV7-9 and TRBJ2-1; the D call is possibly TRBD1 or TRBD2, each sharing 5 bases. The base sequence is TGTGCCAGCAGCCCCCGGGACGGAACAAACAATGAGCAGTTCTTC. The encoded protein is CASSPRDGTNNEQFF.